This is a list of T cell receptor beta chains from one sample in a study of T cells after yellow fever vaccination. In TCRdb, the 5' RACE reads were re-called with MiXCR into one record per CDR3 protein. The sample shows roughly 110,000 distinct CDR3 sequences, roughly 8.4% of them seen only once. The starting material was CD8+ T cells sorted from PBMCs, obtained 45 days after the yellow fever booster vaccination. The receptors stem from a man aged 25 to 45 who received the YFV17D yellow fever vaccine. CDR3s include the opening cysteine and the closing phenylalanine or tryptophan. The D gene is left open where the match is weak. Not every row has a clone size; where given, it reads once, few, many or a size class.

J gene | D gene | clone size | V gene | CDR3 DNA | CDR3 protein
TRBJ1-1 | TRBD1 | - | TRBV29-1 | TGCAGCGTTGACGACAGGGGCAAAACTGAAGCTTTCTTT | CSVDDRGKTEAFF
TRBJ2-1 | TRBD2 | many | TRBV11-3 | TGTGCCAGCAGCCTATCTAGCGGAGATCCCTACAATGAGCAGTTCTTC | CASSLSSGDPYNEQFF
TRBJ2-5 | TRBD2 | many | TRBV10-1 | TGCGCCAGCAGTTCTGTAGCGGGAGGGCAGGAGACCCAGTACTTC | CASSSVAGGQETQYF
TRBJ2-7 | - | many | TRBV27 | TGTGCCAGCAGACCCAATGGGGCAGGGGCACTCTACGAGCAGTACTTC | CASRPNGAGALYEQYF
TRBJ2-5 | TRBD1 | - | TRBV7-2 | TGTGCCAGCAGCTTACCGGGACAGGCCGCCTCCAGCGGCCAAGAGACCCAGTACTTC | CASSLPGQAASSGQETQYF
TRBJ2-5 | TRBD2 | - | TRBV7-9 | TGTGCCAGCAGGGCAGGCGGGACTAGCGGGGGTGAGACCCAGTACTTC | CASRAGGTSGGETQYF
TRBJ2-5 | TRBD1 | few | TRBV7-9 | TGTGCCAGCAGCAAAGAACAGGGGCAAGAGACCCAGTACTTC | CASSKEQGQETQYF
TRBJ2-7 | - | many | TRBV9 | TGTGCCAGCAGCGTAGAAGGTGGTGGAGCCTACGAGCAGTACTTC | CASSVEGGGAYEQYF
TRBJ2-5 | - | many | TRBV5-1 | TGCGCCAGTTCACCGACAGGGAGGGGATACCAAGAGACCCAGTACTTC | CASSPTGRGYQETQYF
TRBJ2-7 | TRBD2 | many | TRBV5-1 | TGCGCCAGCAGCCCGCTTACTAGCGGCAGCCCCTACGAGCAGTACTTC | CASSPLTSGSPYEQYF
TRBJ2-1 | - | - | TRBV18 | TGTGCCAGCTCAAACCACAGGGGAGGGAATTTCCATGAGCAGTTCTTC | CASSNHRGGNFHEQFF
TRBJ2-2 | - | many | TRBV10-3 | TGTGCCACCGTAGACGGGGCCGCGAACACCGGGGAGCTGTTTTTT | CATVDGAANTGELFF
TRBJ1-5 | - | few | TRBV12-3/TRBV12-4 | TGTGCCAGCAGTTTCGCCATTGGCCAGCCCCAGCATTTT | CASSFAIGQPQHF
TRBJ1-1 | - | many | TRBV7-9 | TGTGCCAGCAGCTTAGGTCTCCGGACAATGAACACTGAAGCTTTCTTT | CASSLGLRTMNTEAFF
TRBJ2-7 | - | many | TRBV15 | TGTGCCACCAGCAGCCTATCGAGCCACGAGCAGTACTTC | CATSSLSSHEQYF
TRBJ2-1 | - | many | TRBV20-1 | TGCAGTGCTTTTTTTCATCGGAAATTAGGTTCGAATGAGCAGTTCTTC | CSAFFHRKLGSNEQFF
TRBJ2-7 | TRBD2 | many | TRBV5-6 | TGTGCCAGCAGCCCGGGACTAGGGTCCTACGAGCAGTACTTC | CASSPGLGSYEQYF
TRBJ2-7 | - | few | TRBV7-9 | TGTGCCAGCAGCCATAGACTAGTTTACGAGCAGTACTTC | CASSHRLVYEQYF
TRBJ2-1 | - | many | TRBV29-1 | TGCAGCGTCCCTCGGAAGGGGGCCTACAATGAGCAGTTCTTC | CSVPRKGAYNEQFF
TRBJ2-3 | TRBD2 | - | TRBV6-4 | TGTGCCAGCAGTAACCGATCAAAGGGACTAGCGGACCGCACAGATACGCAGTATTTT | CASSNRSKGLADRTDTQYF
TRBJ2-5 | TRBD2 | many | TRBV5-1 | TGCGCCAGCAGCTTGGAGCGGGAGGACCTCCAAGAGACCCAGTACTTC | CASSLEREDLQETQYF
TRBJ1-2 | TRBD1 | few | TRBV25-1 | TGTGCCAGCGGCGACCTACAGGGGGCGAGGGGCTACACCTTC | CASGDLQGARGYTF
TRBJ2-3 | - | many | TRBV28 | TGTGCCAGCACCCCGGGACACGGAGTGATAACAGATACGCAGTATTTT | CASTPGHGVITDTQYF
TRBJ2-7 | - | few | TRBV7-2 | TGTGCCAGCAGCTTAGTAGCGGAGAGCTCCTACGAGCAGTACTTC | CASSLVAESSYEQYF
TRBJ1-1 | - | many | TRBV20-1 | TGCAGTGCTATTCCCCCGGCCGCCAAAGTTTCTGAAGCTTTCTTT | CSAIPPAAKVSEAFF
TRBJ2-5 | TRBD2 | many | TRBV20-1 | TGCAGTGCTTCTTCTAGCGGGAGGGGAGGGGAGACCCAGTACTTC | CSASSSGRGGETQYF
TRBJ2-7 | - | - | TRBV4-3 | TGCGCCAGCAGCCAAGGCACTCAATTCTACGAGCAGTACTTC | CASSQGTQFYEQYF
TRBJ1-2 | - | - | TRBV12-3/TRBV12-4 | TGTGCCAGCAGTCCCCCGGGGGGGACCGACGGCTACACCTTC | CASSPPGGTDGYTF
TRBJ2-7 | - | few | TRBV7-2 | TGTGCCAGCAGCTTTCTGGGTAACTACGAGCAGTACTTC | CASSFLGNYEQYF
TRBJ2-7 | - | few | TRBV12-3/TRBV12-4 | TGTGCCAGCAGCCAGGGCGGGGTAGCGGCCTACGAGCAGTACTTC | CASSQGGVAAYEQYF
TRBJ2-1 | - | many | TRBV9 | TGTGCCAGCAGCCCCCCCCTAGGGAGCGATGAGCAGTTCTTC | CASSPPLGSDEQFF
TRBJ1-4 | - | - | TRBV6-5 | TGTGCCAGCAGTTACTCGGCTGTAGCAACTAATGAAAAACTGTTTTTT | CASSYSAVATNEKLFF
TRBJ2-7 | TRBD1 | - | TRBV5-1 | TGCGTCAGCAGCTTGAAACAGGGGGGTTCCTACGAGCAGTACTTC | CVSSLKQGGSYEQYF
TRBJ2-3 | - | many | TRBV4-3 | TGCGCCAGCAGCCAAGATTTTCAGGAGGGGGCTAGCACAGATACGCAGTATTTT | CASSQDFQEGASTDTQYF